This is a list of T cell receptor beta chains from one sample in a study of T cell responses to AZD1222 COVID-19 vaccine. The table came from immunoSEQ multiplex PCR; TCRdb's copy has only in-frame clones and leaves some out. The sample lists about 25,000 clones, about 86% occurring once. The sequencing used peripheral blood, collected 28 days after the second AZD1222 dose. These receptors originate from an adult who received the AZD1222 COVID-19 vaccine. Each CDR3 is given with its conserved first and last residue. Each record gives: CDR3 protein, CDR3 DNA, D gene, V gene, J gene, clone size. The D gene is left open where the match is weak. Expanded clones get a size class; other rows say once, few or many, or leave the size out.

CASSTTTGFSYEQYF	TGTGCCAGCAGCACGACGACAGGGTTTAGCTACGAGCAGTACTTC	-	TRBV21-1	TRBJ2-7	-
CASSLEARDTIYF	TGTGCCAGCAGCTTAGAGGCTAGGGACACCATATATTTT	-	TRBV7-9	TRBJ1-3	once
CASSSYTYNSPLHF	TGTGCCAGCAGCTCCTATACCTATAATTCACCCCTCCACTTT	-	TRBV7-9	TRBJ1-6	-
CASSPLRGSNQPQHF	TGTGCCAGCAGTCCTCTACGGGGGAGCAATCAGCCCCAGCATTTT	-	TRBV7-2	TRBJ1-5	few
CASSQDLGAGTAYGYTF	TGTGCCAGCAGCCAAGATTTGGGGGCAGGGACAGCGTATGGCTACACCTTC	TRBD1	TRBV14	TRBJ1-2	-
CASSLRTGGSRGYTF	TGCGCCAGCAGCCTGCGGACAGGGGGCTCGAGGGGCTACACCTTC	TRBD1	TRBV5-1	TRBJ1-2	-
CASSLNGRARETQYF	TGTGCCAGCAGCTTGAACGGGAGGGCCCGGGAGACCCAGTACTTC	TRBD2	TRBV5-6	TRBJ2-5	-
CASTPEGGRGNQPQHF	TGTGCCAGCACCCCAGAGGGGGGGCGCGGGAATCAGCCCCAGCATTTT	-	TRBV7-2	TRBJ1-5	-
CASSDSFFYGYTF	TGTGCCAGCAGTGACAGTTTTTTCTATGGCTACACCTTC	-	TRBV6-1	TRBJ1-2	once
CASSSPGLDHTEAFF	TGTGCCAGCAGCTCCCCCGGTTTGGACCACACTGAAGCTTTCTTT	-	TRBV7-9	TRBJ1-1	-
CASINKAGGGYNEQFF	TGTGCCAGCATTAACAAAGCGGGAGGGGGATACAATGAGCAGTTCTTC	TRBD2	TRBV28	TRBJ2-1	-
CASTDRGGGNSPLHF	TGTGCCAGCACCGACAGGGGAGGAGGGAATTCACCCCTCCACTTT	TRBD1	TRBV5-4	TRBJ1-6	once
CASSSGMNTEAFF	TGTGCCAGCAGTTCAGGGATGAACACTGAAGCTTTCTTT	-	TRBV6-6	TRBJ1-1	-
CASSYHRGRSTGELFF	TGTGCCAGCAGTTACCACAGGGGGCGTAGCACCGGGGAGCTGTTTTTT	TRBD1	TRBV6-5	TRBJ2-2	-
CASSARPGNQPQHF	TGTGCCAGCAGTGCCAGACCGGGAAATCAGCCCCAGCATTTT	-	TRBV27	TRBJ1-5	-
CASSRQGGETQYF	TGCGCCAGCAGCCGGCAGGGAGGGGAGACCCAGTACTTC	TRBD2	TRBV5-1	TRBJ2-5	-
CASSASGRNTGELFF	TGTGCCAGCAGCGCTAGCGGGAGGAACACCGGGGAGCTGTTTTTT	TRBD2	TRBV7-9	TRBJ2-2	-
CATTPRGSNYGYTF	TGTGCCACCACCCCCAGGGGGTCGAACTATGGCTACACCTTC	TRBD1	TRBV15	TRBJ1-2	once
CASSDGHWGTDTQYF	TGTGCCAGCAGTGACGGACACTGGGGCACAGATACGCAGTATTTT	-	TRBV3-1/TRBV3-2	TRBJ2-3	-
CASTTGQGPYEQYF	TGTGCCAGCACCACGGGACAGGGCCCCTACGAGCAGTACTTC	TRBD1	TRBV28	TRBJ2-7	-
CASTVAGANVLTF	TGTGCCAGCACCGTAGCAGGGGCCAACGTCCTGACTTTC	-	TRBV25-1	TRBJ2-6	-
CASSLAGGQETQYF	TGTGCCAGCAGCTTAGCGGGGGGGCAAGAGACCCAGTACTTC	TRBD2	TRBV7-3	TRBJ2-5	-
CATPDGGGSTDTQYF	TGTGCCACCCCAGATGGCGGGGGGAGCACAGATACGCAGTATTTT	TRBD2	TRBV2	TRBJ2-3	-
CASSPPFKRVSTDTQYF	TGTGCCAGCTCACCACCGTTTAAGCGGGTTAGCACAGATACGCAGTATTTT	-	TRBV18	TRBJ2-3	-
CASSRTGGAGEQYF	TGTGCCAGCAGCAGAACCGGGGGCGCGGGGGAGCAGTACTTC	-	TRBV7-3	TRBJ2-7	-
CASSPPGQRNSPLHF	TGTGCCAGCAGCCCCCCGGGACAGAGGAATTCACCCCTCCACTTT	TRBD1	TRBV7-2	TRBJ1-6	-